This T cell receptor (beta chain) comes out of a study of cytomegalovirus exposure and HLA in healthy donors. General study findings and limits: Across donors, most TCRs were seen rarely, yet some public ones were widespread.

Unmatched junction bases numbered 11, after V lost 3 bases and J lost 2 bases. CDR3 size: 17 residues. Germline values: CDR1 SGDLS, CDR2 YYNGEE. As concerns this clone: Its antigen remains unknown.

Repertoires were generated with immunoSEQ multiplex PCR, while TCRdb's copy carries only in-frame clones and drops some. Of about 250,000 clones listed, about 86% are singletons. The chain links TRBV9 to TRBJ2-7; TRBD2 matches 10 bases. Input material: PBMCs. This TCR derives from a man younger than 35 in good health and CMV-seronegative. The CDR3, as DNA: TGTGCCAGCAGCGCAGACCAACGGACTAGCGGAACCTACGAGCAGTACTTC. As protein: CASSADQRTSGTYEQYF.